This T cell receptor beta chain derives from a study of blood T cell repertoires in COVID-19. Whole-study context: Sources were T cells, B-cell-depleted T cells, or PBMCs; the material itself was cDNA or gDNA.

Per the original methods: From reference gene primer amplification, estimates of nucleated cell counts were derived. TCRdb's copy holds only in-frame clones and misses some; the assay was immunoSEQ multiplex PCR. Clonal size and the V and J genes are those of that table, whereas D and trimming came from the DNA. The profile shows roughly 190,000 clones, about four fifths of them singletons. Only a few counts were recorded for this clone. Followed longitudinally, the Seattle patients had been enrolled during active infection. The CDR3 contains 13 residues. With 9 bases removed from V and 4 bases from J, the gap between germline ends came to 12 bases. From germline, CDR1 is LNHDA and CDR2 SQIVND (reference sequence).

V is TRBV19 and J is TRBJ1-4, with D tentatively TRBD1 (6 bases). The sequencing input was peripheral blood. The TCR was taken from a woman in her forties with COVID-19, enrolled during active disease. Here the CDR3 DNA reads TGTGCCAGCTCGCAGGGGATTAATGAAAAACTGTTTTTT. This gives the protein CASSQGINEKLFF.